This T cell receptor beta chain was captured in a study of blood T cell repertoires in COVID-19. Overall study: Both acute and convalescent COVID-19 samples were obtained from the United States, Italy and Spain. Nucleic acid was either cDNA or gDNA, and it came from T cells, B-cell-depleted T cells, or PBMCs.

There are 22 residues in the CDR3. This clone was observed a single time. Original handling: It was from reference gene primer amplification that nucleated cell counts were estimated. The data were produced by immunoSEQ multiplex PCR, yet TCRdb's version contains in-frame clones alone and is incomplete. That table supplies the V and J calls and clone size; D and trimming were determined from the DNA. The sample has approximately 180,000 clones; about 80% are singletons. What was sequenced was peripheral blood. This receptor was identified in a woman aged 70-85 years with acute or convalescent COVID-19. The V call is TRBV21-1, the J call TRBJ1-2; TRBD1, the table's D call, lacks a check against the DNA. TRBV21-1 is termed a pseudogene. The CDR3 DNA is TGTGCCAGCAGCAAAGCCTCTTCTGATACAGGGTCCCCTGATCACTTTTACTATGGCTACACCTTC. Encoded protein: CASSKASSDTGSPDHFYYGYTF.